This T cell receptor beta chain comes out of a study of blood T cell repertoires in COVID-19. With V trimmed by 1 base and J by 5 bases, 9 bases remained unmatched. This CDR3 region has 17 residues. Germline V gene sequence: CDR1 LGHDT, CDR2 YNNKEL (reference sequence). Produced via immunoSEQ multiplex PCR; TCRdb's table is partial and in-frame only. The data contain about 410,000 clones, around nine tenths of them singletons. Specimen: peripheral blood. V is TRBV3-1 (or the pseudogene TRBV3-2) and J is TRBJ2-5; 11 nucleotides align to TRBD2. The source of this sequence is a woman aged 40 to 50 with COVID-19, enrolled during active disease. The chain's CDR3 is CASSQVLSGGAPETQYF. CDR3 nucleotide sequence: TGTGCCAGCAGCCAAGTTCTTAGCGGGGGGGCTCCGGAGACCCAGTACTTC.